The 4 T cell receptor beta chains below come from one sample, sequenced in a study of T cell repertoires in cytomegalovirus infection. TCRdb reanalysed the reads using MiXCR and keeps one entry per CDR3 protein. Here the sample spans approximately 750,000 distinct CDR3 sequences, 35% being singletons. Sequences were obtained from PBMCs. These receptors were taken from a human donor in good health (CMV status not recorded). Some clones in this sample may be carry-over from other donors' samples.

This clonotype has only a few counts. The chain employs TRBV10-2 and TRBJ2-1; D is possibly TRBD1 (5 bases). CDR3 length: 12 residues. Per germline, CDR1 WSHSY and CDR2 SAAADI. V shed 4 bases and J shed 9 bases, with 10 bases lying between them. The CDR3 DNA follows: TGCGCCAGCAGTGTTTGGGGCCCTGAGCAGTTCTTC. Protein sequence: CASSVWGPEQFF.

The chain links TRBV6-5 to TRBJ1-6; D remains ambiguous. This CDR3 has 16 residues. Trimming pared 2 bases from V and 0 bases from J, leaving 8 bases between. Germline loops: CDR1 MNHEY, CDR2 SVGAGI. DNA for the CDR3: TGTGCCAGCAGTTACGCGAGGGACTCCTATAATTCACCCCTCCACTTT. Amino acid sequence: CASSYARDSYNSPLHF.

This clonotype was picked up many times. The chain combines TRBV28 with TRBJ2-7, with 11 bases fitting TRBD2. Looked up from germline, CDR1 is MDHEN and CDR2 is SYDVKM. This CDR3 contains 14 residues. The V segment lost 3 bases and the J segment 4 bases; nucleotides outside the gene matches: 2. The DNA for the CDR3 is TGTGCCAGCAGTTTTAGCGGGAGGGCGTACGAGCAGTACTTC. It codes for CASSFSGRAYEQYF.

Concerning this clonotype: Germline is not matched at one junction end, which may reflect a read error. V and J are TRBV6-6 and TRBJ1-4, with D possibly TRBD1 on 6 matching bases. The CDR3 consists of 15 residues. The germline V gene has CDR1 MNHNY and CDR2 SVGAGI (reference sequence). The DNA of the CDR3 is TGTGCCAGCAGTGCACTTTGGGGGGCTGGTGAAGAACTGTTTTTT. It is translated as CASSALWGAGEELFF.